These T cell receptor beta chains were read from a single sample in a study of blood T cells in healthy people across ages. TCRdb re-analysed the 5' RACE reads in MiXCR, keeping a single row per CDR3 protein. The sample shows about 800,000 distinct CDR3 sequences, 20% to 30% of them seen only once. The data also belong to a second study, concerning T cells of mothers and their children.

Sequencing was performed on blood. These TCRs come from a boy aged 10-17 years in good health. The CDR3 runs from the conserved cysteine through the conserved F or W. The D gene is left open where the match is weak. The size field is filled for only some rows; it gives once, few, many or a size class.

D,size,J,V,CDR3,DNA
-,few,TRBJ2-6,TRBV12-3/TRBV12-4,CASHMTSPGANVLTF,TGTGCCAGCCACATGACCTCTCCTGGGGCCAACGTCCTGACTTTC
TRBD1,few,TRBJ2-7,TRBV9,CASSVDGQATYEQYF,TGTGCCAGCAGCGTAGACGGACAGGCGACCTACGAGCAGTACTTC
TRBD1,-,TRBJ2-5,TRBV12-3/TRBV12-4,CASSSTDRAQETQYF,TGTGCCAGCAGTTCGACGGACAGGGCCCAAGAGACCCAGTACTTC
-,-,TRBJ1-4,TRBV5-1,CASSMGLNEKLFF,TGCGCCAGCAGCATGGGTCTTAACGAAAAACTGTTTTTT
-,-,TRBJ1-2,TRBV18,CASSPGYSFDYGYTF,TGTGCCAGCTCACCAGGGTATTCGTTCGACTATGGCTACACCTTC
TRBD2,-,TRBJ2-7,TRBV2,CASRDPTSGGYYEQYF,TGTGCCAGCAGGGACCCGACTAGCGGGGGATACTACGAGCAGTACTTC
-,-,TRBJ1-4,TRBV25-1,CASHRRAHEKLFF,TGTGCCAGTCACCGGAGGGCCCATGAAAAACTGTTTTTT
-,few,TRBJ2-1,TRBV21-1,CASSKVVAGSFSYNEQFF,TGTGCCAGCAGCAAAGTGGTGGCCGGCTCATTCTCGTACAATGAGCAGTTCTTC
-,once,TRBJ2-1,TRBV19,CASSKLAYNEQFF,TGTGCCAGTAGTAAACTAGCATACAATGAGCAGTTCTTC
TRBD1,few,TRBJ1-2,TRBV5-5,CASTQQGRDNYGYTF,TGTGCCAGCACGCAACAGGGGAGGGACAACTATGGCTACACCTTC
-,few,TRBJ2-5,TRBV7-2,CASSLAGQTQYF,TGTGCCAGCAGCCTAGCCGGGCAGACCCAGTACTTC
TRBD1,few,TRBJ1-2,TRBV12-3/TRBV12-4,CASSFLGGFYGYTF,TGTGCCAGCAGTTTTTTAGGGGGCTTCTATGGCTACACCTTC
-,-,TRBJ2-1,TRBV12-3/TRBV12-4,CASSRDSTRGTNEQFF,TGTGCCAGCAGCAGAGACTCTACAAGAGGCACTAATGAGCAGTTCTTC
-,-,TRBJ2-3,TRBV7-9,CASSFGGWTDTQYF,TGTGCCAGCAGCTTCGGGGGATGGACAGATACGCAGTATTTT
-,-,TRBJ1-2,TRBV29-1,CSDLAYGYTF,TGCAGCGACCTTGCGTATGGCTACACCTTC
-,few,TRBJ2-1,TRBV3-1,CASSQVLAGMGNEQFF,TGTGCCAGCAGCCAAGTTCTGGCGGGAATGGGCAATGAGCAGTTCTTC
-,few,TRBJ1-2,TRBV7-9,CASSFQGPNYGYTF,TGTGCCAGCAGCTTTCAAGGTCCTAACTATGGCTACACCTTC
TRBD2,few,TRBJ2-3,TRBV6-6,CASSYFVRGGRKDTQYF,TGTGCCAGCAGTTACTTCGTGCGGGGGGGCCGGAAAGATACGCAGTATTTT
TRBD1,-,TRBJ1-1,TRBV12-3/TRBV12-4,CASGKDRMNTEAFF,TGTGCCAGCGGCAAGGACAGGATGAACACTGAAGCTTTCTTT
-,few,TRBJ2-1,TRBV18,CASSTEGGRWDEQFF,TGTGCCAGCTCAACGGAGGGGGGACGGTGGGATGAGCAGTTCTTC
TRBD2,-,TRBJ2-1,TRBV27,CASSQTSASYNEQFF,TGTGCCAGCAGTCAGACTAGCGCCTCCTACAATGAGCAGTTCTTC
-,few,TRBJ2-5,TRBV29-1,CSVEDLSGNQETQYF,TGCAGCGTTGAAGATCTGTCGGGGAACCAAGAGACCCAGTACTTC
-,-,TRBJ2-7,TRBV5-1,CASSLESYGGPYEQYF,TGCGCCAGCAGCTTGGAGTCTTATGGCGGTCCCTACGAGCAGTACTTC
TRBD1,-,TRBJ1-6,TRBV7-2,CASSLRRGLRDSPLHF,TGTGCCAGCAGCTTAAGGAGGGGGCTACGGGATTCACCCCTCCACTTT
-,few,TRBJ2-7,TRBV7-9,CASSLSSGGEQYF,TGTGCCAGCAGCTTATCTTCGGGTGGCGAGCAGTACTTC
-,few,TRBJ1-1,TRBV2,CASSDIVQIEAFF,TGTGCCAGCAGTGATATCGTCCAAATCGAAGCTTTCTTT
TRBD1,few,TRBJ2-3,TRBV7-2,CASSESGQRTDTQYF,TGTGCCAGCAGCGAATCGGGACAGCGCACAGATACGCAGTATTTT
-,few,TRBJ2-5,TRBV7-3,CASNLGGLGETQYF,TGTGCCAGCAATCTCGGCGGGCTAGGAGAGACCCAGTACTTC
TRBD1,few,TRBJ1-5,TRBV28,CASSSDRVPNQPQHF,TGTGCCAGCAGCTCGGACAGGGTACCTAATCAGCCCCAGCATTTT
-,few,TRBJ2-4,TRBV5-5,CASSYEGRTQNIQYF,TGTGCCAGCAGCTATGAAGGACGGACGCAAAACATTCAGTACTTC
TRBD2,-,TRBJ2-3,TRBV20-1,CSARTSGPTDTQYF,TGCAGTGCTAGAACTAGCGGACCCACAGATACGCAGTATTTT
-,-,TRBJ2-3,TRBV12-3/TRBV12-4,CASSLRVLGDTDTQYF,TGTGCCAGCAGTCTGCGAGTATTAGGGGACACAGATACGCAGTATTTT
TRBD1,-,TRBJ2-1,TRBV30,CASSRTGNIDEQFF,TGTGCCAGCAGTAGGACAGGGAATATCGATGAGCAGTTCTTC
-,-,TRBJ1-2,TRBV5-1,CASSWGPLHLQRNYGYTF,TGCGCCAGCAGCTGGGGTCCCCTCCATCTACAACGAAACTATGGCTACACCTTC
TRBD1,few,TRBJ2-7,TRBV9,CASSGDRDYEQYF,TGTGCCAGCAGCGGGGACAGAGACTACGAGCAGTACTTC
TRBD1,few,TRBJ2-1,TRBV4-3,CASSPYAGTGSSYNEQFF,TGCGCCAGCAGCCCCTACGCGGGGACAGGAAGCTCCTACAATGAGCAGTTCTTC
TRBD2,-,TRBJ2-3,TRBV6-9,CANGLAEPDTQYF,TGTGCCAACGGCCTAGCGGAGCCAGATACGCAGTATTTT
-,-,TRBJ2-3,TRBV7-2,CASSLGLSTGTQYF,TGTGCCAGCAGCTTAGGTCTAAGCACAGGTACGCAGTATTTT
-,-,TRBJ2-5,TRBV7-9,CASWKEETQYF,TGTGCCAGCTGGAAGGAAGAGACCCAGTACTTC
TRBD1,few,TRBJ2-5,TRBV11-1,CASTTGQFEETQYF,TGTGCCAGCACCACGGGACAGTTTGAAGAGACCCAGTACTTC
TRBD1,-,TRBJ2-5,TRBV28,CASDRSGTAQETQYF,TGTGCCAGCGATCGATCCGGGACAGCCCAAGAGACCCAGTACTTC
-,-,TRBJ2-5,TRBV7-9,CASSFPTVYQETQYF,TGTGCCAGCAGCTTCCCAACAGTGTACCAAGAGACCCAGTACTTC
-,-,TRBJ2-3,TRBV15,CATSRGPSPDTQYF,TGTGCCACCAGCAGGGGACCGTCCCCAGATACGCAGTATTTT
-,-,TRBJ1-1,TRBV12-3/TRBV12-4,CASSSKYEPHKTGLTEAFF,TGTGCCAGCAGTTCGAAATACGAACCTCACAAGACAGGTCTCACTGAAGCTTTCTTT